Listed here are 20 T cell receptor beta chains from one sample, sequenced in a study of low-dose radiotherapy and immunotherapy resistance in tumors. Stated time point: after trial treatment. As to treatment: LDRT plus nivolumab, ipilimumab, low-dose cyclophosphamide and aspirin (RACIN trial). cDNA synthesis used a TRAV/TRBV-specific primer set for both chains. A constant-region primer paired with the V-primer adapter amplified TCRs over approximately 19 PCR cycles. TCRdb recomputed calls from the reads with MiXCR, one row per CDR3 protein. The data contain approximately 84,000 distinct CDR3 sequences, 17% of them singletons. Sequenced material: PBMCs, taken after low-dose radiotherapy plus immunotherapy. The receptor source for this set is a male donor with prostate cancer.

This clonotype was seen many times. V is TRBV27 and J is TRBJ1-1; 7 positions agree with TRBD1. V gave up 6 bases and J gave up 1 base; unmatched junction bases: 14. The CDR3 consists of 17 residues. The germline V gene has CDR1 MNHEY and CDR2 SMNVEV (reference sequence). The CDR3 DNA reads TGTGCCAGCAGGACGACGACAGGGATATTGACGAACACTGAAGCTTTCTTT. This codes for CASRTTTGILTNTEAFF.

This clonotype was observed at least ten times. This chain connects TRBV19 to TRBJ1-2, with D perhaps TRBD1 (5 bases). This CDR3 spans 15 amino acids. The V end was cut by 3 bases, the J end by 4 bases, with 15 bases between. Germline V lookup: CDR1 LNHDA, CDR2 SQIVND (reference sequence). CDR3 DNA sequence: TGTGCCAGTAGTATTTCCGCAGGGTCGAGCTATGGCTACACCTTC. Translated, it gives CASSISAGSSYGYTF.

V usage is TRBV21-1 and J usage is TRBJ2-1. TRBV21-1 is marked as a pseudogene. This CDR3 comprises 17 residues. The CDR3 loop reads CASSKETETTSYNEQFF. DNA of the CDR3: TGTGCCAGCAGCAAAGAAACCGAGACAACCTCCTACAATGAGCAGTTCTTC.

This clonotype came up many times. This chain joins TRBV11-2 and TRBJ2-3; D is unresolved. V gave up 5 bases and J gave up 0 bases, with 3 bases separating them. CDR3 size: 12 residues. Germline V CDR1 and CDR2: SGHAT, FQNNGV. The CDR3 DNA is TGTGCCAGCAGCCGGAGCACAGATACGCAGTATTTT. It translates to CASSRSTDTQYF.

This clonotype was picked up many times. In nucleotides, the CDR3 is TGCAGCGCCCAAGGGGGGACAGGGGACTATGGCTACACCTTC. It codes for CSAQGGTGDYGYTF. This chain links TRBV29-1 with TRBJ1-2; the match to TRBD1 covers 10 bases. CDR1 and CDR2 from the germline V gene are SQVTM and ANQGSEA. The CDR3 loop spans 14 amino acids. V lost 7 bases to trimming and J lost 3 bases; unmatched junction nucleotides: 8.

This clonotype occurred many times. The gene calls are TRBV6-1 and TRBJ1-2; a weak D match, TRBD1 (6 bases). This CDR3 spans 15 amino acids. Germline CDR1 MNHNS, CDR2 SASEGT. The ends were cut back, 0 bases at V and 4 bases at J, with 12 bases in the middle. The CDR3 here is CASSEASGASYGYTF. The CDR3 DNA follows: TGTGCCAGCAGTGAAGCGTCAGGGGCTTCCTATGGCTACACCTTC.

In this sample, this clonotype turned up many times. The rearrangement joins TRBV30 to TRBJ2-1; no definite D call. In germline, CDR1 is GTSNPN, CDR2 SVGIG (reference sequence). CDR3 length: 13 amino acids. V dropped 4 bases and J dropped 7 bases, with 14 bases sitting between them. The CDR3 spells CAWNGLGWNEQFF. In DNA form, the CDR3 reads TGTGCCTGGAATGGCCTAGGTTGGAATGAGCAGTTCTTC. Full variable domain (rest looked up from reference TRBV30 and TRBJ2-1): SQTIHQWPATLVQPVGSPLSLECTVEGTSNPNLYWYRQAAGRGLQLLFYSVGIGQISSEVPQNLSASRPQDRQFILSSKKLLLSDSGFYLCAWNGLGWNEQFFGPGTRLTVL.

This clonotype was recorded at least ten times. At one of its ends the junction is not consistent with the germline gene, which may arise from a read error. This chain uses TRBV5-3 with TRBJ2-6, with D unresolved. TRBV5-3 falls under the ORF class, with uncertain function. This CDR3 is built from 15 residues. The CDR3 nucleotides are TGTGCCAGCAGCTTGGGCGGCTCTGGGGCCAACGTCCTGACTTTC. This translates into CASSLGGSGANVLTF.

V is TRBV7-3 and J is TRBJ2-2; TRBD1 might be the D (5 bases). V was clipped by 2 bases and J by 4 bases, with 11 bases between them. The CDR3 is 15 amino acids. From germline, CDR1 is SGHTA and CDR2 FQGTGA. Here the CDR3 DNA reads TGTGCCAGCAGCTTAGAAACAGGACCCACCGGGGAGCTGTTTTTT. Its translation: CASSLETGPTGELFF.

This clonotype appeared many times. The rearrangement links TRBV7-2 to TRBJ2-2; 14 bases fit TRBD2. Germline CDR1 and CDR2: SGHTA and FQGNSA. CDR3 size: 14 residues. V lost 4 bases and J lost 10; bases outside the gene matches: 2. The CDR3 protein is CASSSGLAGVELFF. DNA of the CDR3: TGTGCCAGCAGCTCGGGACTAGCGGGAGTGGAGCTGTTTTTT.

This clonotype has a count of ten or more. The V and J genes are TRBV7-2 and TRBJ2-7; TRBD1 is a possible D gene (5 bases). The germline CDR1 and CDR2 sequences are SGHTA and FQGNSA. The CDR3 has 14 amino acids. Trimming stripped 0 bases from V and 2 bases from J, with 8 bases between. The CDR3 reads CASSLASRAYEQYF. The DNA for the CDR3 is TGTGCCAGCAGCTTAGCGAGCAGGGCCTACGAGCAGTACTTC.

This clonotype was picked up many times. The chain recombines TRBV4-3 with TRBJ2-7; no reliable D call. The germline CDR1 and CDR2 sequences are LGHNA and YSLEER. This CDR3 has 13 amino acids. V was shortened by 0 bases and J by 3 bases, with 6 bases between the two germline ends. The CDR3 loop is CASSQDRFYEQYF. The DNA for the CDR3 is TGCGCCAGCAGCCAAGATCGGTTCTACGAGCAGTACTTC.

This clonotype came up many times. J is TRBJ1-5 and V is TRBV10-3, with D possibly TRBD1 on 6 matching bases. Trimming took off 6 bases at V and 3 bases at J, with 12 bases between the two ends. Germline CDR1 and CDR2: ENHRY and SYGVKD. This CDR3 has 14 residues. The CDR3 region has the DNA TGTGCCATCAGGAATGCAGGGGACAATCAGCCCCAGCATTTT. This translates into CAIRNAGDNQPQHF.

Comments on this clonotype: A far larger clone is just one base off, so this is likely a read error. The chain links TRBV28 to TRBJ2-1; possible D gene TRBD2, 5 bases. Germline V gene sequence: CDR1 MDHEN, CDR2 SYDVKM. CDR3 size: 11 residues. Trimming took 7 bases from V and 10 from J, leaving 11 bases between them. CDR3 sequence reads: CASTAGYEQFF. CDR3 DNA sequence: TGTGCCAGCACCGCGGGCTACGAGCAGTTCTTC. Full variable domain (rest looked up from reference TRBV28 and TRBJ2-1): DVKVTQSSRYLVKRTGEKVFLECVQDMDHENMFWYRQDPGLGLRLIYFSYDVKMKEKGDIPEGYSVSREKKERFSLILESASTNQTSMYLCASTAGYEQFFGPGTRLTVL.

This clonotype was seen ten or more times. The chain employs TRBV18 and TRBJ2-2; no clear D gene. The germline V gene encodes CDR1 KGHSH and CDR2 LQKENI. The CDR3 sequence is 13 residues long. The V gene lost 4 bases and the J gene lost 5 bases, with 8 bases spanning the gap. CDR3 residues: CASSLSSTGELFF. CDR3 nucleotides: TGTGCCAGCTCACTCAGTAGTACCGGGGAGCTGTTTTTT.

There are many counts of this clonotype. The chain employs TRBV7-2 and TRBJ2-3; TRBD2 agrees at 8 bases. The CDR3 has 18 amino acids. From germline, CDR1 is SGHTA and CDR2 FQGNSA. With V trimmed by 2 bases and J by 1 base, 11 bases remained unmatched. The CDR3 region is CASSLFGTTSGGTDTQYF. The DNA for the CDR3 is TGTGCCAGCAGCTTATTTGGAACCACTAGCGGAGGCACAGATACGCAGTATTTT. Combining the CDR3 with reference TRBV7-2 and TRBJ2-3 gives the whole variable domain GAGVSQSPSNKVTEKGKDVELRCDPISGHTALYWYRQSLGQGLEFLIYFQGNSAPDKSGLPSDRFSAERTGGSVSTLTIQRTQQEDSAVYLCASSLFGTTSGGTDTQYFGPGTRLTVL.

Worth noting for this clonotype: A far bigger clonotype differs at one base, so this is likely a read error. The rearrangement uses TRBV5-6 and TRBJ2-1; D perhaps matches TRBD2 (5 bases). V was trimmed by 4 bases and J by 10 bases, leaving 24 bases between them. The CDR3 is 16 residues long. Per the germline V gene, CDR1 is SGHDT and CDR2 is YYEEEE. CDR3 DNA: TGTGCCAGCAGCCTTTCGACACTTAGCGTCTCCTACGAGCAGTTCTTC. Its protein product is CASSLSTLSVSYEQFF. The full variable domain, with the rest looked up from reference TRBV5-6 and TRBJ2-1, is DAGVTQSPTHLIKTRGQQVTLRCSPKSGHDTVSWYQQALGQGPQFIFQYYEEEERQRGNFPDRFSGHQFPNYSSELNVNALLLGDSALYLCASSLSTLSVSYEQFFGPGTRLTVL.

This clonotype showed up many times. The V and J genes are TRBV12-3 or TRBV12-4 and TRBJ2-5, with D unresolved. The CDR3 totals 12 residues. V lost 5 bases and J 5 bases, leaving 9 bases between the germline ends. As DNA, the CDR3 is TGTGCCAGCAGTGCAAGACCGGAGACCCAGTACTTC. Translating it yields CASSARPETQYF.

Comments on this clonotype: Because the CDR3's place on the DNA is in doubt, the DNA is left out and the CDR3 is given as listed by TCRdb. The V and J genes are TRBV5-1 and TRBJ1-5; TRBD1 reflects the table's D call only, with no check against the DNA. Germline V lookup: CDR1 SGHRS, CDR2 YFSETQ. The CDR3 adds up to 23 amino acids, both ends counted. CDR3 region: CASSNQTSMYLCASSRGNQPQHF.

This clonotype occurred many times. CDR3 amino acids: CASSPDRGLSYEQYF. Written as DNA, the CDR3 is TGTGCCAGCAGCCCAGACAGGGGTCTCTCCTACGAGCAGTACTTC. This rearrangement joins TRBV7-2 to TRBJ2-7, with 8 nucleotides matching TRBD1. This CDR3 is built from 15 residues. Looked up from germline, CDR1 is SGHTA and CDR2 is FQGNSA. J was trimmed by 0 bases and V by 5 bases; bases with no gene match: 6.